This is a list of T cell receptor beta chains from one sample in a study of radiotherapy plus CTLA-4 blockade in lung cancer. Clones were sequenced by immunoSEQ multiplex PCR, and TCRdb holds only the in-frame ones, with some missing. The sample includes about 83,000 clones, around 76% of them seen just once. This material consisted of peripheral blood, taken from a patient treated with radiotherapy plus ipilimumab. Receptors were obtained from a human donor with non-small cell lung cancer who had a partial response to radiotherapy plus ipilimumab. Some clones in this sample may be carry-over from other donors' samples. CDR3s include the opening cysteine and the closing phenylalanine or tryptophan. D genes are given only for firm matches. Where a row states a size, it is once, few, many or the class of an expanded clone; other rows omit it.

j_call clone_size v_call d_call cdr3_aa cdr3_nt
TRBJ1-5 once TRBV18 NA CASSPNRVPSNQPQHF TGTGCCAGCTCACCGAACAGGGTTCCCTCTAATCAGCCCCAGCATTTT
TRBJ2-1 NA TRBV6-5 TRBD2 CASNIAGSYNEQFF TGTGCCAGCAACATAGCGGGTTCCTACAATGAGCAGTTCTTC
TRBJ2-5 NA TRBV7-2 TRBD2 CASSLDLAGGQETQYF TGTGCCAGCAGCCTCGATTTGGCGGGGGGTCAAGAGACCCAGTACTTC
TRBJ1-1 once TRBV28 NA CASSTNWDTEAFF TGTGCCAGCAGTACTAATTGGGACACTGAAGCTTTCTTT
TRBJ2-5 NA TRBV23-1 NA CASSQSNREETQYF TGCGCCAGCAGTCAATCGAACAGGGAAGAGACCCAGTACTTC
TRBJ1-1 NA TRBV11-2 TRBD1 CASRALFKQGAGMNTEAFF TGTGCCAGCAGGGCCCTTTTCAAGCAGGGGGCCGGAATGAACACTGAAGCTTTCTTT
TRBJ2-3 NA TRBV7-6 TRBD2 CASSSPSGLAGATQYF TGTGCCAGCAGCTCGCCTTCAGGACTAGCGGGAGCAACGCAGTATTTT
TRBJ2-5 few TRBV5-1 TRBD2 CASSPLAGGEGQYF TGCGCCAGCAGCCCGTTAGCGGGAGGGGAAGGGCAGTACTTC
TRBJ2-5 NA TRBV30 TRBD2 CAWSLGWTSGSYKQETQYF TGTGCCTGGAGTCTAGGTTGGACTAGCGGGAGTTATAAACAAGAGACCCAGTACTTC
TRBJ2-7 NA TRBV5-4 TRBD1 CASSFPDRGFHEQYF TGTGCCAGCAGCTTTCCGGACAGGGGGTTCCACGAGCAGTACTTC
TRBJ2-3 NA TRBV29-1 NA CSVVRGTDTQYF TGCAGCGTTGTTCGGGGGACAGATACGCAGTATTTT
TRBJ2-7 NA TRBV28 NA CASSQAGVKGEQYF TGTGCCAGCAGTCAAGCGGGTGTGAAGGGCGAGCAGTACTTC
TRBJ1-1 NA TRBV9 NA CASSVGVEMNTEAFF TGTGCCAGCAGCGTAGGGGTGGAGATGAACACTGAAGCTTTCTTT
TRBJ2-2 NA TRBV4-2 TRBD1 CASSQDHRLTGGQGTGELFF TGTGCCAGCAGCCAAGATCACCGGTTGACAGGGGGCCAGGGCACCGGGGAGCTGTTTTTT
TRBJ1-6 NA TRBV7-2 NA CASSYRRGYNSPLHF TGTGCCAGCAGCTACCGCCGGGGTTATAATTCACCCCTCCACTTT
TRBJ1-2 NA TRBV29-1 NA CITRTETNYGYTF TGCATCACCCGGACAGAAACTAACTATGGCTACACCTTC
TRBJ2-2 few TRBV11-2 TRBD2 CASSYSGRAGELFF TGTGCCAGCAGCTATAGCGGGAGGGCCGGGGAGCTGTTTTTT
TRBJ2-7 few TRBV7-2 NA CASTFSEGSYEQYF TGTGCCAGCACTTTTTCAGAGGGATCCTACGAGCAGTACTTC
TRBJ2-7 NA TRBV28 TRBD2 CASRLTSGRAYEQYF TGTGCCAGCAGACTCACTAGCGGGAGGGCTTACGAGCAGTACTTC
TRBJ2-1 NA TRBV11-2 NA CASSLVLAGEQFF TGTGCCAGCAGCTTAGTCTTAGCCGGGGAGCAGTTCTTC
TRBJ2-7 NA TRBV6-5 NA CASSYSGPPDVDF TGTGCCAGCAGTTACTCTGGGCCCCCAGACGTCGACTTC
TRBJ1-5 NA TRBV12-5 NA CASGSGVQPQHF TGTGCTAGTGGATCCGGTGTACAGCCCCAGCATTTT